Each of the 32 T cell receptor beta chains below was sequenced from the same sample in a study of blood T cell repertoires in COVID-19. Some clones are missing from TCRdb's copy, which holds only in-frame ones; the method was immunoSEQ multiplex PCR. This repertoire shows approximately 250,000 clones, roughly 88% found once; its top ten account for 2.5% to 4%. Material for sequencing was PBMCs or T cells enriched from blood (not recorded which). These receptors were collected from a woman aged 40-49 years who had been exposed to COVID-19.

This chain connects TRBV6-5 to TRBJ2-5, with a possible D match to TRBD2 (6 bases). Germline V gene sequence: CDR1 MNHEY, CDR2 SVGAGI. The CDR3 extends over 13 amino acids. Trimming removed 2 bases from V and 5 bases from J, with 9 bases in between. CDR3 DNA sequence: TGTGCCAGCAGTTACGGGGGGTTCGAGACCCAGTACTTC. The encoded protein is CASSYGGFETQYF.

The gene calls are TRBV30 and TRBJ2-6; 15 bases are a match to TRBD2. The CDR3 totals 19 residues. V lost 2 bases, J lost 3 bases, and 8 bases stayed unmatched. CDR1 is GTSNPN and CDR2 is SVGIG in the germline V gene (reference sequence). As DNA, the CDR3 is TGTGCCTGGAGTACCCTCGGACTAGCGGGGGGGAGTGGGGCCAACGTCCTGACTTTC. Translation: CAWSTLGLAGGSGANVLTF.

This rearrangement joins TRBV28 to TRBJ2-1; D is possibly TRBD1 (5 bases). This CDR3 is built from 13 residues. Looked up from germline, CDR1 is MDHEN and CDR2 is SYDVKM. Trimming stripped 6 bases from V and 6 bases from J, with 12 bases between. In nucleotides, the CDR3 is TGTGCCAGCAGAAAGGGGCCTGCCAATGAGCAGTTCTTC. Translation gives CASRKGPANEQFF.

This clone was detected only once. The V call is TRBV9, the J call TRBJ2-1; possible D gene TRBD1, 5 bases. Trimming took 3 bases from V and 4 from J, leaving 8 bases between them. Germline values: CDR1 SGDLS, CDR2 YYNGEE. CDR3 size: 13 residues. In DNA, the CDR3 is TGTGCCAGCAGCGGGACATTATACAATGAGCAGTTCTTC. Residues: CASSGTLYNEQFF.

Written as DNA, the CDR3 is TGTGCCAGCAGCCCCCCATTGCGTGTAGGAGGAATATACACTGAAGCTTTCTTT. It is translated as CASSPPLRVGGIYTEAFF. This chain links TRBV14 with TRBJ1-1, with D unclear. From germline, CDR1 is SGHDN and CDR2 FVKESK. Trimming took 4 bases from V and 3 from J, leaving 24 bases between them. The CDR3 is 18 amino acids. Complete variable domain (other parts from reference TRBV14 and TRBJ1-1): EAGVTQFPSHSVIEKGQTVTLRCDPISGHDNLYWYRRVMGKEIKFLLHFVKESKQDESGMPNNRFLAERTGGTYSTLKVQPAELEDSGVYFCASSPPLRVGGIYTEAFFGQGTRLTVV.

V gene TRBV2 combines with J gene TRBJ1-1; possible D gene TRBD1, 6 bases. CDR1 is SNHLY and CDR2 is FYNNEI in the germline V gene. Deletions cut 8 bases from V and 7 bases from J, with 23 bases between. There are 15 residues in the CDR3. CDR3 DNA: TGTGCCAGCTGTCTGGGGGCACGAACGTGGAATGAAGCTTTCTTT. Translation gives CASCLGARTWNEAFF.

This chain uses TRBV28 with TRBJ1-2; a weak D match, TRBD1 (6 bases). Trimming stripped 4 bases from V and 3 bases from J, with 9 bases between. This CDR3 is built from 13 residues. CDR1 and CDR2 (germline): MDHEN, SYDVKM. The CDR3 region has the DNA TGTGCCAGCAGTTCCACAGGGCACTATGGCTACACCTTC. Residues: CASSSTGHYGYTF.

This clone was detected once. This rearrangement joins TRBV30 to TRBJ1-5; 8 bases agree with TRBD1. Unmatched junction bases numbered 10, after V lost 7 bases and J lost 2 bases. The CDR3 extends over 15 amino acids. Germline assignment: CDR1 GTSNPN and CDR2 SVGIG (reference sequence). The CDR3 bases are TGTGCCTCACAAAGGACAGGGCTGGGCAATCAGCCCCAGCATTTT. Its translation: CASQRTGLGNQPQHF.

The CDR3 loop is CASSVGQGSNQPQHF. For the CDR3, the DNA is TGTGCCAGTAGTGTGGGACAGGGGAGCAATCAGCCCCAGCATTTT. This chain uses TRBV19 with TRBJ1-5; 10 positions agree with TRBD1. The CDR3 consists of 15 residues. The ends lost 5 bases at V and 1 base at J; junction bases unmatched: 2. CDR1 is LNHDA and CDR2 is SQIVND in the germline V gene (reference sequence).

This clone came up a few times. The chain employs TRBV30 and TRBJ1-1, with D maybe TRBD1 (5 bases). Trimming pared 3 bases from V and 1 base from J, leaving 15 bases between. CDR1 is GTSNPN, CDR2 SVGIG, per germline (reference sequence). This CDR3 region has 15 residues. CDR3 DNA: TGTGCCTGGAGGAAGGGGCTGCGCGCGAACACTGAAGCTTTCTTT. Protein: CAWRKGLRANTEAFF.

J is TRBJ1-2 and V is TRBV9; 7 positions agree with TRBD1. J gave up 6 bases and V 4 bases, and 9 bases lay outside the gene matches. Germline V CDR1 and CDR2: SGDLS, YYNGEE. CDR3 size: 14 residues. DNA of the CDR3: TGTGCCAGCAGCTTCCGGACAGGCAAAGATGGCTACACCTTC. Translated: CASSFRTGKDGYTF.

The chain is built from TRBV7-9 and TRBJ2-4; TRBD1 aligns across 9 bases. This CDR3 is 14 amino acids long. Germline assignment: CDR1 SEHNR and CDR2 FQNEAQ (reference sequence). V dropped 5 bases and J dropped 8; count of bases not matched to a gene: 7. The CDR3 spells CASSPDRGRYIQYF. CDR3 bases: TGTGCCAGCAGCCCTGACAGGGGGAGGTACATTCAGTACTTC.

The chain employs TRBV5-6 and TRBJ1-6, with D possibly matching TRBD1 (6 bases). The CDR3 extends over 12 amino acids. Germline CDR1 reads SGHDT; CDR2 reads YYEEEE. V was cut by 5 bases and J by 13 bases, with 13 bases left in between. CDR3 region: CASRRGGDPLHF. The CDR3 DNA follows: TGTGCCAGCAGAAGGGGGGGAGACCCCCTCCACTTT.

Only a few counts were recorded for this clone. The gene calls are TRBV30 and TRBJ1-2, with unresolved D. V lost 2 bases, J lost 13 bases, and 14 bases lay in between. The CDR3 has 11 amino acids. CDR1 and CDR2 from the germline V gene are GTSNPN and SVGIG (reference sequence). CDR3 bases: TGTGCCTGGAGTTCTCGGGAGCGTTGCACCTTC. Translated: CAWSSRERCTF.

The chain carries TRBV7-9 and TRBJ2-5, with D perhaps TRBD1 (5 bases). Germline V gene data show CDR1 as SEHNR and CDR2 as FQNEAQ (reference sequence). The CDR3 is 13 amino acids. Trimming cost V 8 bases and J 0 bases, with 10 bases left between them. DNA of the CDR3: TGTGCCAGCCAGGGCGCGTACCAAGAGACCCAGTACTTC. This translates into CASQGAYQETQYF. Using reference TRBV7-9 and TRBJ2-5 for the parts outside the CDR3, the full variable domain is DTGVSQNPRHKITKRGQNVTFRCDPISEHNRLYWYRQTLGQGPEFLTYFQNEAQLEKSRLLSDRFSAERPKGSFSTLEIQRTEQGDSAMYLCASQGAYQETQYFGPGTRLLVL.

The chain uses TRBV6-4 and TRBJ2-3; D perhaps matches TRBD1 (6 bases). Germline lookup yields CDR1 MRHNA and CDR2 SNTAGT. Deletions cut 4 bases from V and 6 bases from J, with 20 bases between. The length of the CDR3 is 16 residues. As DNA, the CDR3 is TGTGCCAGCAGTGTCTCGAGGGGGAGAGGATGGGATACGCAGTATTTT. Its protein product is CASSVSRGRGWDTQYF.

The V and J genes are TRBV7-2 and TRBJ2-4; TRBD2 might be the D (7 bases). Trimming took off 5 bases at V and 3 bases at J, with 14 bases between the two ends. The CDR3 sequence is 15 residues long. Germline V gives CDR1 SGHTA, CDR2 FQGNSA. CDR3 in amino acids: CASSLGGAVKNIQYF. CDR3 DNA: TGTGCCAGCAGCCTGGGGGGGGCCGTCAAAAACATTCAGTACTTC.

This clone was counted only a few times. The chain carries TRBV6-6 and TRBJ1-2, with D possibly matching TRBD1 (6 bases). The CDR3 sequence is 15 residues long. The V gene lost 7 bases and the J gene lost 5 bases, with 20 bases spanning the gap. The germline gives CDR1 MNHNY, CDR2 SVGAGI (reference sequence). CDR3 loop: CASTERGGQSYGYTF. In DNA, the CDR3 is TGTGCCAGCACCGAAAGGGGCGGACAGAGTTATGGCTACACCTTC.

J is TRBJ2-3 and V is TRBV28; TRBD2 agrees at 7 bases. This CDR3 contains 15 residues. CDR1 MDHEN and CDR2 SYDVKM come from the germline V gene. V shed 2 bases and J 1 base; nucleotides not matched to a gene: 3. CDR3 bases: TGTGCCAGCAGTTTACGGGGGAGGGGCACAGATACGCAGTATTTT. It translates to CASSLRGRGTDTQYF. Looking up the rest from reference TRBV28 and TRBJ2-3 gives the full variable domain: DVKVTQSSRYLVKRTGEKVFLECVQDMDHENMFWYRQDPGLGLRLIYFSYDVKMKEKGDIPEGYSVSREKKERFSLILESASTNQTSMYLCASSLRGRGTDTQYFGPGTRLTVL.

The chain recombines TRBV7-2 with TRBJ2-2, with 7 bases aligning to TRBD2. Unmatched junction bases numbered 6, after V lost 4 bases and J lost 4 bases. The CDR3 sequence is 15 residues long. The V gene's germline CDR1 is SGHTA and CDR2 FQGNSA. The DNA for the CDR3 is TGTGCCAGCAGCTCCCCCGGGGGGATCACCGGGGAGCTGTTTTTT. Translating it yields CASSSPGGITGELFF.

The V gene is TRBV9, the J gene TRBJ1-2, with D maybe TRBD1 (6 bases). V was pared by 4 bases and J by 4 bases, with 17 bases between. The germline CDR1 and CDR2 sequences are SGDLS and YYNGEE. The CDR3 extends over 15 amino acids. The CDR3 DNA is TGTGCCAGCAGCCTCCGGGTGGACAGCTTCTATGGCTACACCTTC. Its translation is CASSLRVDSFYGYTF.

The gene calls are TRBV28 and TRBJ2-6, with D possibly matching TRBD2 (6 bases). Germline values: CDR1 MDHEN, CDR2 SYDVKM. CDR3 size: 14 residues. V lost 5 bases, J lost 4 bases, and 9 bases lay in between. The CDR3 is CASSGLTGANVLTF. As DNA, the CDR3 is TGTGCCAGCAGTGGACTAACAGGGGCCAACGTCCTGACTTTC.

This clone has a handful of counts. The CDR3 DNA sequence: TGTGCCAGCCAACTACAGGTGAACACTGAAGCTTTCTTT. This gives the protein CASQLQVNTEAFF. The chain uses TRBV7-6 and TRBJ1-1; D might be TRBD1 (5 bases). The CDR3 is made up of 13 amino acids. Trimming removed 8 bases at V and 0 bases at J, with 10 bases between. In germline, CDR1 is SGHVS, CDR2 FNYEAQ.

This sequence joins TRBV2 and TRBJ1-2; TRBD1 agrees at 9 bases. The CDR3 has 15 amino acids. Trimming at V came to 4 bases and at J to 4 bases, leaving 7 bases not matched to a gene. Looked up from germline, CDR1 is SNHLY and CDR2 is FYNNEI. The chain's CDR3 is CASSANRGQGYGYTF. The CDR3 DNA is TGTGCCAGCAGTGCCAACAGGGGGCAAGGCTATGGCTACACCTTC.

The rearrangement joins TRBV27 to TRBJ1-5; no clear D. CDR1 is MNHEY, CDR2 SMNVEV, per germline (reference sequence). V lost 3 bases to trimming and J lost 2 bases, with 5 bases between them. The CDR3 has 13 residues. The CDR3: CASSFNGNQPQHF. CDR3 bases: TGTGCCAGCAGTTTCAATGGCAATCAGCCCCAGCATTTT.

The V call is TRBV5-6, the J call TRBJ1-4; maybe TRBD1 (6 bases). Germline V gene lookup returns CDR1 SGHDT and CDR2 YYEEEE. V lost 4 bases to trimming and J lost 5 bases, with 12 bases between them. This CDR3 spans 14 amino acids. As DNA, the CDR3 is TGTGCCAGCAGCCCTAGGGGGGGAAATGAAAAACTGTTTTTT. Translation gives CASSPRGGNEKLFF.

Here the CDR3 DNA reads TGTGCCAGCAGCTCCCCACTGAGGAATGAGCAGTTCTTC. This encodes CASSSPLRNEQFF. The chain combines TRBV11-3 with TRBJ2-1; D gene uncertain. CDR1 is SGHNT and CDR2 is YENEEA in the germline V gene. Trimming took off 4 bases at V and 7 bases at J, with 11 bases between the two ends. CDR3 size: 13 residues.

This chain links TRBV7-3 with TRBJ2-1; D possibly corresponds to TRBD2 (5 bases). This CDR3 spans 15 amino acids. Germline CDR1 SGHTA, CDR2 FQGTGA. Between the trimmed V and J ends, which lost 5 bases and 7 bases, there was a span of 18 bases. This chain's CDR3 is CASSPTSTLGNEQFF. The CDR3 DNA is TGTGCCAGCAGCCCAACTAGTACGCTGGGGAATGAGCAGTTCTTC.

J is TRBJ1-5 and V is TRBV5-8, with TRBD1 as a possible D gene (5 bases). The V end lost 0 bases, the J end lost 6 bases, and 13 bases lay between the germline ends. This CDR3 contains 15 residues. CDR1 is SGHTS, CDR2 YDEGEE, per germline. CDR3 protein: CASSLAGSKGQPQHF. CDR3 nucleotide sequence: TGTGCCAGCAGCTTGGCAGGGTCGAAGGGTCAGCCCCAGCATTTT. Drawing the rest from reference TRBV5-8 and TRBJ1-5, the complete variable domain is EAGVTQSPTHLIKTRGQQATLRCSPISGHTSVYWYQQALGLGLQFLLWYDEGEERNRGNFPPRFSGRQFPNYSSELNVNALELEDSALYLCASSLAGSKGQPQHFGDGTRLSIL.

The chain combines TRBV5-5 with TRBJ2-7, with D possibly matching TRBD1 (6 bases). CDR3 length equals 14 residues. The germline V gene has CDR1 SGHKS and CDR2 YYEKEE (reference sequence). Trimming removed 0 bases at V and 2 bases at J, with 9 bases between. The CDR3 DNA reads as TGTGCCAGCAGCTTGGCAGGGGATACCTACGAGCAGTACGTC. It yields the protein CASSLAGDTYEQYV.

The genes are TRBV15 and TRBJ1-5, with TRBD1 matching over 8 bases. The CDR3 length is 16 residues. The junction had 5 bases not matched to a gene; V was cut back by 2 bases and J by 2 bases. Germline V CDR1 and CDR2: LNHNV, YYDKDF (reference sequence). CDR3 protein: CATSRPQGQGNQPQHF. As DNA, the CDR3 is TGTGCCACCAGCAGACCTCAGGGACAGGGCAATCAGCCCCAGCATTTT.

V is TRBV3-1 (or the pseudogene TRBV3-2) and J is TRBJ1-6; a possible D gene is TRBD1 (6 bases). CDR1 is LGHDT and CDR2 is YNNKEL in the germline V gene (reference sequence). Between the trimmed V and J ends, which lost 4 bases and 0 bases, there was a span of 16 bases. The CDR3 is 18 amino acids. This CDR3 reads CASSPRTAKSSYNSPLHF. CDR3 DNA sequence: TGTGCCAGCAGCCCTAGGACAGCTAAAAGCTCCTATAATTCACCCCTCCACTTT.